Listed below are T cell receptor beta chains from one sample, sequenced in a study of T cell repertoires in cytomegalovirus infection. TCRdb re-called the reads with MiXCR, one entry per CDR3 protein. The data show roughly 920,000 distinct CDR3 sequences, roughly 30% seen once. For these TCRs, the target antigens are not known. The input for sequencing was cultured CD8+ T cells from PBMCs, taken from culture after CMV antigen stimulation. Receptors originate from a human donor in good health (CMV status not recorded). Some clones in this sample may be carry-over from other donors' samples. Each CDR3 is given with its conserved first and last residue. D genes are given only for firm matches. Clone size, where shown, is once, few, many, or a class for clones that have expanded.

>.|TRBJ1-4|TRBV5-8|14|few
TGTGCCAGCAGGCCGGGGGGGCTGGGAGAAAAACTGTTTTTT
CASRPGGLGEKLFF
>TRBD1|TRBJ2-2|TRBV2|16|.
TGTGCCAGCAATAAATTCGGACAGGGCGGCACCGGGGAGCTGTTTTTT
CASNKFGQGGTGELFF
>TRBD2|TRBJ2-1|TRBV7-6|18|many
TGTGCCAGCAGCTTAGTAAGGCGGGGGGGCCTTAACCCCGGTGAGCAGTTCTTC
CASSLVRRGGLNPGEQFF
>.|TRBJ1-1|TRBV19|12|.
TGTGCCAGTAGTGGGCAGCGAAATGAAGCTTTCTTT
CASSGQRNEAFF
>TRBD1|TRBJ1-2|TRBV11-2|14|.
TGTGCCAGCAGCCCCCCGGGACAGGGGAGCGGCTACACCTTC
CASSPPGQGSGYTF
>TRBD1|TRBJ1-1|TRBV7-6|14|.
TGTGCCAGCAACCAAAGTCAGGGGGCCACTGAAGCTTTCTTT
CASNQSQGATEAFF
>TRBD1|TRBJ2-5|TRBV4-1|17|.
TGCGCCAGCAGCCACTCGGACAGGGACTTGTACCAAGAGACCCAGTACTTC
CASSHSDRDLYQETQYF
>TRBD2|TRBJ2-5|TRBV7-4|17|.
TGTGCCAGCAGCTCACCCCCCTATGTTTGGGAGGGAGAGACCCAGTACTTC
CASSSPPYVWEGETQYF
>.|TRBJ1-1|TRBV7-9|13|many
TGTGCCAGCAGCTTAACAGGGTTGACTGAAGCTTTCTTT
CASSLTGLTEAFF
>.|TRBJ2-1|TRBV27|16|few
TGTGCCAGCAGTTTGGCCCCTGGGGGCCTCTACAATGAGCAGTTCTTC
CASSLAPGGLYNEQFF
>.|TRBJ1-3|TRBV28|15|.
TGTGCCAGCAGTGGGTTAGGGGGATCTGGAAACACCATATATTTT
CASSGLGGSGNTIYF
>.|TRBJ2-1|TRBV6-6|12|.
TGTGCCAGCAGTTACAATGCCAATGAGCAGTTCTTC
CASSYNANEQFF
>.|TRBJ2-1|TRBV4-3|17|few
TGCGCCAGCAGCCAAGTAGCATCCAGACAGAACTACAATGAGCAGTTCTTC
CASSQVASRQNYNEQFF
>.|TRBJ2-1|TRBV9|18|.
TGTGCCAGCAGCGGAGGGGCCGTAGTGCTAAGCTCCTACAATGAGCAGTTCTTC
CASSGGAVVLSSYNEQFF
>.|TRBJ1-1|TRBV6-2/TRBV6-3|11|.
TGTGCCAGCAGCTACGACACTGAAGCTTTCTTT
CASSYDTEAFF
>.|TRBJ1-6|TRBV6-5|14|few
TGTGCCAGCAGTTACGGGGCTCATGACTCACCCCTCCACTTT
CASSYGAHDSPLHF
>TRBD2|TRBJ2-3|TRBV12-3/TRBV12-4|18|many
TGTGCCAGCAGTAGACTAGCGGGGAGATTTTCTAGCACAGATACGCAGTATTTT
CASSRLAGRFSSTDTQYF
>TRBD2|TRBJ2-1|TRBV5-4|16|few
TGTGCCAGCAGCTTCTTGACTAGCCCTACCTACAATGAGCAGTTCTTC
CASSFLTSPTYNEQFF
>.|TRBJ1-5|TRBV20-1|12|few
TGCAGTGCCTGGACAGCCGATCAGCCCCAGCATTTT
CSAWTADQPQHF
>.|TRBJ2-1|TRBV3-1|18|.
TGTGCCAGCAGCCAAGCCCTTGAGGGCGGGGAGACTTACAATGAGCAGTTCTTC
CASSQALEGGETYNEQFF
>.|TRBJ1-3|TRBV6-6|14|.
TGTGCCAGCAGTTACCCGAACGCTGGAAACACCATATATTTT
CASSYPNAGNTIYF
>.|TRBJ2-3|TRBV27|15|.
TGTGCCAGCAGTTATGGGGGCACGCACACAGATACGCAGTATTTT
CASSYGGTHTDTQYF
>.|TRBJ1-1|TRBV6-6|15|.
TGTGCCAGCAGTGACTCCCGCCGGGCGGGTACTGAAGCTTTCTTT
CASSDSRRAGTEAFF
>TRBD1|TRBJ1-3|TRBV27|14|.
TGTGCCAGCAACACGGGACAGTCTGGAAACACCATATATTTT
CASNTGQSGNTIYF
>TRBD2|TRBJ2-7|TRBV7-2|14|few
TGTGCCAGCAGCTTTGCTGGGGGGGAGTACGAGCAGTACTTC
CASSFAGGEYEQYF
>TRBD1|TRBJ2-5|TRBV6-2/TRBV6-3|16|.
TGTGCCAGCAGTTACCCACCGGGACAGGGTTATGAGACCCAGTACTTC
CASSYPPGQGYETQYF
>.|TRBJ2-2|TRBV20-1|13|.
TGCAGTGCTCCCAGGGTAAACACCGGGGAGCTGTTTTTT
CSAPRVNTGELFF